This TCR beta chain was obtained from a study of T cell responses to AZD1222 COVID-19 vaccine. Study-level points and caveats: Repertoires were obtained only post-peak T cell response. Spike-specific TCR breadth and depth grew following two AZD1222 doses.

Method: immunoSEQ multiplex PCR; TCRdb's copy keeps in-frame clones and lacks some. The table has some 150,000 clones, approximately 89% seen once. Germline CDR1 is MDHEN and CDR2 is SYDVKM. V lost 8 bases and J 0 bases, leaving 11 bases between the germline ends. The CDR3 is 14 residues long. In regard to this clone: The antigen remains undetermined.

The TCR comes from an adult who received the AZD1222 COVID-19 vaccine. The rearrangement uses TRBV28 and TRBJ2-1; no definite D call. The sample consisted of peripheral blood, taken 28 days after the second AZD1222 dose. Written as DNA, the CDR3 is TGTGCCAGCCGAGAGGATCTCTCCTACAATGAGCAGTTCTTC. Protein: CASREDLSYNEQFF.